The 29 T cell receptor beta chains below were found in one sample sequenced in a study of T cell changes during pregnancy in multiple sclerosis. Assay used: immunoSEQ multiplex PCR; TCRdb lists only in-frame clones, some missing. The repertoire holds about 28,000 clones, roughly 94% seen once, with roughly 5.2% in the top ten. Sequences were derived from peripheral blood, sampled in the first trimester of pregnancy. The receptors stem from a female donor in good health, enrolled as a control in a pregnancy study.

The J gene is TRBJ1-4, the V gene TRBV11-2; 7 positions match TRBD1. CDR1 is SGHAT and CDR2 is FQNNGV in the germline V gene. V gave up 3 bases and J gave up 5 bases; unmatched junction bases: 3. The CDR3 spans 14 residues. In DNA, the CDR3 is TGTGCCAGCAGCTTGGCGACAGGGAATGAAAAACTGTTTTTT. This sequence encodes CASSLATGNEKLFF.

The chain uses TRBV15 and TRBJ2-7, with TRBD1 as a possible D gene (6 bases). This CDR3 has 13 amino acids. Per germline, CDR1 LNHNV and CDR2 YYDKDF (reference sequence). The V end was cut by 0 bases, the J end by 6 bases, with 9 bases between. CDR3 residues: CATSRDRGFEQYF. As DNA, the CDR3 is TGTGCCACCAGCAGAGATAGGGGGTTCGAGCAGTACTTC.

As DNA, the CDR3 is TGCGCCAGCAGCCAAGAAGGGGGCGCCGGGGAGCTGTTTTTT. Translating it yields CASSQEGGAGELFF. The chain has TRBV4-3 and TRBJ2-2; 7 bases line up with TRBD1. Germline V lookup: CDR1 LGHNA, CDR2 YSLEER. Trimming took 0 bases from V and 6 from J; bases not matched to a gene: 1. The CDR3 spans 14 residues.

The chain carries TRBV5-4 and TRBJ2-7; 7 bases align to TRBD2. The germline V gene has CDR1 SGHNT and CDR2 YYREEE (reference sequence). Germline trimming cut 0 bases from V and 5 bases from J; bases unmatched to any gene: 8. This CDR3 contains 15 residues. CDR3 amino acids: CASSLGGGQGDEQYF. The DNA for the CDR3 is TGTGCCAGCAGCTTGGGCGGGGGTCAAGGGGACGAGCAGTACTTC. The whole variable domain, remainder taken from reference TRBV5-4 and TRBJ2-7, is ETGVTQSPTHLIKTRGQQVTLRCSSQSGHNTVSWYQQALGQGPQFIFQYYREEENGRGNFPPRFSGLQFPNYSSELNVNALELDDSALYLCASSLGGGQGDEQYFGPGTRLTVT.

The V and J genes are TRBV19 and TRBJ1-5; perhaps TRBD1 as D (5 bases). V was cut by 7 bases and J by 5 bases, with 15 bases left in between. This CDR3 is built from 14 residues. Germline V gene data show CDR1 as LNHDA and CDR2 as SQIVND (reference sequence). CDR3 sequence (DNA): TGTGCCAGTACCGGAGGGGCCCGCGATCAGCCCCAGCATTTT. As protein: CASTGGARDQPQHF.

V and J are TRBV5-1 and TRBJ2-4, with TRBD2 matching 13 bases. V lost 5 bases to trimming and J lost 0 bases; unmatched junction nucleotides: 8. Germline assignment: CDR1 SGHRS and CDR2 YFSETQ. The CDR3 runs 18 residues. CDR3 nucleotides: TGCGCCAGCAGGGAGGGACTAGCGGGAACAGGAGCCAAAAACATTCAGTACTTC. It codes for CASREGLAGTGAKNIQYF.

The chain combines TRBV7-2 with TRBJ2-5; a possible D gene is TRBD2 (7 bases). Germline CDR1 SGHTA, CDR2 FQGNSA. The V and J ends lost 5 bases and 2 bases respectively, with 18 bases between them. This CDR3 region has 16 residues. CDR3 DNA sequence: TGTGCCAGCAGCCGAATTGGAGGGGGGGGTCAAGAGACCCAGTACTTC. This encodes CASSRIGGGGQETQYF. Variable domain in full (rest from reference TRBV7-2 and TRBJ2-5): GAGVSQSPSNKVTEKGKDVELRCDPISGHTALYWYRQSLGQGLEFLIYFQGNSAPDKSGLPSDRFSAERTGGSVSTLTIQRTQQEDSAVYLCASSRIGGGGQETQYFGPGTRLLVL.

The chain has TRBV18 and TRBJ1-2; D is perhaps TRBD1 (5 bases). In germline, CDR1 is KGHSH, CDR2 LQKENI. The CDR3 totals 13 residues. V shed 1 base and J shed 3 bases, with 6 bases lying between them. The CDR3 here is CASSPQQDYGYTF. The CDR3 DNA sequence: TGTGCCAGCTCACCACAACAGGACTATGGCTACACCTTC.

This clone was counted a single time. The chain recombines TRBV5-1 with TRBJ2-5, with 7 bases lining up with TRBD1. The J call may not be correct, given that the DNA end is closer to TRBJ2-7. Germline CDR1 is SGHRS and CDR2 is YFSETQ. The CDR3 is made up of 15 amino acids. In DNA form, the CDR3 reads TGCGCCAGCAGCCCCGTTAGGGACAGTTTCTACGAGCAGTACTTC. As protein: CASSPVRDSFYEQYF.

CDR3: CASSSPGQGRGRETQYF. CDR3 DNA: TGTGCCAGCAGCTCGCCGGGACAGGGGAGGGGGAGAGAGACCCAGTACTTC. The rearrangement uses TRBV7-2 and TRBJ2-5; 10 nucleotides match TRBD1. Germline lookup yields CDR1 SGHTA and CDR2 FQGNSA. The CDR3 is made up of 17 amino acids. J lost 4 bases, V lost 4 bases, and 12 bases had no gene match.

The rearrangement joins TRBV9 to TRBJ1-2; D is perhaps TRBD1 (6 bases). The CDR3 loop spans 15 amino acids. Trimming cost V 2 bases and J 7 bases, with 18 bases left between them. Germline CDR1 reads SGDLS; CDR2 reads YYNGEE. CDR3 sequence: CASSVGTGSSSGYTF. The CDR3 nucleotides read TGTGCCAGCAGCGTTGGAACAGGGAGCTCAAGTGGCTACACCTTC.

The V call is TRBV18, the J call TRBJ2-3, with D perhaps matching TRBD2 (5 bases). This CDR3 region has 14 residues. V was trimmed by 1 base and J by 2 bases, leaving 7 bases between them. Per the germline V gene, CDR1 is KGHSH and CDR2 is LQKENI. DNA for the CDR3: TGTGCCAGCTCACCACGAGGGAACACAGATACGCAGTATTTT. Translation gives CASSPRGNTDTQYF.

The V gene is TRBV5-1, the J gene TRBJ2-5; TRBD1 agrees at 9 bases. Matching the DNA end better, TRBJ2-7 makes the J call doubtful. CDR3 length: 15 residues. CDR1 and CDR2 (germline): SGHRS, YFSETQ. CDR3 bases: TGCGCCAGCAGCCGTACAGGGACAGGGCCCTACGAGCAGTACTTC. Translating it yields CASSRTGTGPYEQYF.

The chain links TRBV19 to TRBJ2-2; 7 bases are shared with TRBD2. Germline values: CDR1 LNHDA, CDR2 SQIVND (reference sequence). Losses at the gene ends were 6 bases for V and 3 bases for J; bases not matched to a gene: 10. The CDR3 runs 16 residues. The chain's CDR3 is CASSRPSGSDTGELFF. The CDR3 nucleotides are TGTGCCAGTAGCAGACCTAGCGGCTCGGACACCGGGGAGCTGTTTTTT.

The chain combines TRBV19 with TRBJ2-1; TRBD2 aligns across 9 bases. J lost 10 bases, V lost 3 bases, and 10 bases had no gene match. CDR1 LNHDA and CDR2 SQIVND come from the germline V gene (reference sequence). The CDR3 covers 15 residues. The CDR3 protein is CASSITGLAFGEQFF. The CDR3 DNA reads TGTGCCAGTAGTATCACGGGACTAGCCTTCGGAGAGCAGTTCTTC.

J is TRBJ1-1 and V is TRBV15; D is perhaps TRBD1 (6 bases). The CDR3 sequence is 15 residues long. The V end lost 0 bases, the J end lost 4 bases, and 12 bases lay between the germline ends. Germline V gene data show CDR1 as LNHNV and CDR2 as YYDKDF (reference sequence). The CDR3 loop reads CATSRDRTRGTEAFF. CDR3 DNA: TGTGCCACCAGCAGAGATCGGACCAGGGGCACTGAAGCTTTCTTT. Using reference TRBV15 and TRBJ1-1 for the parts outside the CDR3, the full variable domain is DAMVIQNPRYQVTQFGKPVTLSCSQTLNHNVMYWYQQKSSQAPKLLFHYYDKDFNNEADTPDNFQSRRPNTSFCFLDIRSPGLGDTAMYLCATSRDRTRGTEAFFGQGTRLTVV.

The chain joins TRBV6-5 to TRBJ1-5; 9 bases agree with TRBD1. This CDR3 contains 15 residues. Germline lookup yields CDR1 MNHEY and CDR2 SVGAGI. The ends lost 6 bases at V and 5 bases at J; junction bases unmatched: 8. Here the CDR3 DNA reads TGTGCCAGCAGATCGGGACAGGGTGGGGATCAGCCCCAGCATTTT. Translation gives CASRSGQGGDQPQHF.

The chain joins TRBV5-4 to TRBJ2-4; TRBD2 matches at 10 bases. Germline lookup yields CDR1 SGHNT and CDR2 YYREEE (reference sequence). J gave up 1 base and V 0 bases, and 7 bases lay outside the gene matches. The CDR3 is 18 residues long. The CDR3 region is CASSLGLAGDSAKNIQYF. The DNA for the CDR3 is TGTGCCAGCAGCTTGGGGCTAGCGGGAGACTCGGCCAAAAACATTCAGTACTTC.

The rearrangement uses TRBV7-9 and TRBJ1-4; 8 bases match TRBD1. J lost 14 bases, V lost 5 bases, and 10 bases had no gene match. Germline values: CDR1 SEHNR, CDR2 FQNEAQ (reference sequence). The CDR3 is made up of 13 amino acids. CDR3 region: CASSLGTGANLFF. CDR3 nucleotide sequence: TGTGCCAGCAGCCTCGGGACAGGTGCGAATCTGTTTTTT.

The V and J genes are TRBV7-9 and TRBJ2-3; TRBD1 might be the D (5 bases). Germline V gives CDR1 SEHNR, CDR2 FQNEAQ (reference sequence). This CDR3 is 15 amino acids long. V was pared by 7 bases and J by 0 bases, with 14 bases between. CDR3 nucleotides: TGTGCCAGCACCATGGGCAGGGCTAGCACAGATACGCAGTATTTT. Protein sequence: CASTMGRASTDTQYF.

The chain joins TRBV15 to TRBJ1-2, with 7 positions matching TRBD1. The germline CDR1 and CDR2 sequences are LNHNV and YYDKDF (reference sequence). V shed 2 bases and J 5 bases; nucleotides not matched to a gene: 5. The CDR3 length is 14 residues. CDR3 sequence: CATSRLGGGYGYTF. The CDR3 nucleotides are TGTGCCACCAGCAGATTAGGGGGCGGATATGGCTACACCTTC.

This sequence joins TRBV11-3 and TRBJ1-1; possibly TRBD1 for D (6 bases). Trimming removed 5 bases from V and 2 bases from J, with 12 bases in between. The CDR3 runs 14 residues. Germline V CDR1 and CDR2: SGHNT, YENEEA. The CDR3 spells CASSLGRGNTEAFF. CDR3 DNA: TGTGCCAGCAGCCTGGGCAGGGGTAACACTGAAGCTTTCTTT.

V gene TRBV7-9 combines with J gene TRBJ2-7, with 9 bases aligning to TRBD1. Germline V gene sequence: CDR1 SEHNR, CDR2 FQNEAQ (reference sequence). V gave up 5 bases and J gave up 4 bases; unmatched junction bases: 9. The CDR3 sequence is 15 residues long. CDR3 bases: TGTGCCAGCAGCGCCAAACAGGGGGCATTATACGAGCAGTACTTC. This translates into CASSAKQGALYEQYF. Drawing the rest from reference TRBV7-9 and TRBJ2-7, the complete variable domain is DTGVSQNPRHKITKRGQNVTFRCDPISEHNRLYWYRQTLGQGPEFLTYFQNEAQLEKSRLLSDRFSAERPKGSFSTLEIQRTEQGDSAMYLCASSAKQGALYEQYFGPGTRLTVT.

The rearrangement uses TRBV18 and TRBJ1-3; TRBD1 aligns across 7 bases. V lost 3 bases, J lost 3 bases, and 14 bases stayed unmatched. This CDR3 contains 18 residues. Germline V gene data show CDR1 as KGHSH and CDR2 as LQKENI. The CDR3 sequence is CASSPGVGTVKSGNTIYF. DNA of the CDR3: TGTGCCAGCTCACCGGGCGTCGGGACAGTAAAAAGTGGAAACACCATATATTTT.

The CDR3 region has the DNA TGTGCCAGCAGCTTAGGGACAGGTCTGGGTCAGCCCCAGCATTTT. This gives the protein CASSLGTGLGQPQHF. The chain employs TRBV7-2 and TRBJ1-5, with 7 positions matching TRBD1. The CDR3 covers 15 residues. The trim removed 1 base at V and 6 bases at J, leaving 6 bases unmatched. Germline values: CDR1 SGHTA, CDR2 FQGNSA.

This chain connects TRBV27 to TRBJ2-1, with 7 bases aligning to TRBD2. The J segment lost 4 bases and the V segment lost 5 bases, leaving 14 bases of the junction unmatched. Germline CDR1 and CDR2: MNHEY and SMNVEV (reference sequence). The CDR3 sequence is 17 residues long. CDR3 loop: CASSEAGTNFFYNEQFF. DNA for the CDR3: TGTGCCAGCAGTGAAGCCGGGACTAACTTCTTTTACAATGAGCAGTTCTTC.

The rearrangement links TRBV6-5 to TRBJ2-7; 8 nucleotides match TRBD2. The DNA end favors TRBJ2-1, so the J call may be wrong. Germline V gene lookup returns CDR1 MNHEY and CDR2 SVGAGI. This CDR3 contains 15 residues. CDR3 protein: CASRVLAASYNEQFF. As DNA, the CDR3 is TGTGCCAGCAGAGTACTAGCGGCATCCTACAATGAGCAGTTCTTC.

The chain joins TRBV30 to TRBJ1-6; tentatively, D is TRBD1 (6 bases). The CDR3 loop spans 19 amino acids. V was pared by 0 bases and J by 0 bases, with 18 bases between. Germline V CDR1 and CDR2: GTSNPN, SVGIG (reference sequence). This chain's CDR3 is CAWSVHRAVPSSYNSPLHF. CDR3 in DNA: TGTGCCTGGAGTGTTCACAGGGCGGTCCCGAGCTCCTATAATTCACCCCTCCACTTT.

This clone occurred a few times. The CDR3 nucleotides are TGTGCCAGTTCTAGGGGGTATGGCTACACCTTC. It specifies CASSRGYGYTF. V is TRBV25-1 and J is TRBJ1-2; perhaps TRBD1 as D (6 bases). CDR1 and CDR2 (germline): MGHDK, SYGVNS. This CDR3 is built from 11 residues. V lost 9 bases and J 5 bases, leaving 10 bases between the germline ends.